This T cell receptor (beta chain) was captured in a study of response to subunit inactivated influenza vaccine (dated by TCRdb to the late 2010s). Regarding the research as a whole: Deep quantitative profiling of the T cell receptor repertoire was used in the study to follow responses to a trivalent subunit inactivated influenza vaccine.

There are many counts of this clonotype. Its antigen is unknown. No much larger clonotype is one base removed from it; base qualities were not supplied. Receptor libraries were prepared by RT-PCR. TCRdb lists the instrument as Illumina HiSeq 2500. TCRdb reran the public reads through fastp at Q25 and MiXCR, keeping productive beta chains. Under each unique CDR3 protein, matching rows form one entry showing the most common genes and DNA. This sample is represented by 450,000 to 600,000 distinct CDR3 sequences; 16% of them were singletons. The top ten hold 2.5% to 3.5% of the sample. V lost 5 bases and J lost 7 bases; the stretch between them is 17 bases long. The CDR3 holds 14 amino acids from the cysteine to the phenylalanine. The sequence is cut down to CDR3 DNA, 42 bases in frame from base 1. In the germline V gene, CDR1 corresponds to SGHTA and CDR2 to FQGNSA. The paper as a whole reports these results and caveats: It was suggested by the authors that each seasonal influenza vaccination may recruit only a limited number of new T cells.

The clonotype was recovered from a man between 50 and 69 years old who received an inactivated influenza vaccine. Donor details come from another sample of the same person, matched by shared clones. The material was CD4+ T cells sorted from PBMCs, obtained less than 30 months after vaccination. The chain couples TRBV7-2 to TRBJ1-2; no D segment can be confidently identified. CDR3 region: CASSPERVRSGYTF. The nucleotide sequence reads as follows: TGTGCCAGCAGCCCCGAACGGGTGAGGAGTGGCTACACCTTC.